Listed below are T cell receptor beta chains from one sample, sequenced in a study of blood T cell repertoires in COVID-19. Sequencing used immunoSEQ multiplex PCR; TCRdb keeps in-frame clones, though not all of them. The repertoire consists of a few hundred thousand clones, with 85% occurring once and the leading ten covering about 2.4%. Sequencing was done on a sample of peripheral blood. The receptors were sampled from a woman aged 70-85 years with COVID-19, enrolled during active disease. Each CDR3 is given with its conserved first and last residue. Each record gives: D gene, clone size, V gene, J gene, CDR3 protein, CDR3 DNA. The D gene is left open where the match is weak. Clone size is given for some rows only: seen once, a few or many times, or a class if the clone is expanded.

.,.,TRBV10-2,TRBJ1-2,CASSGPTRAGYPDYGYTF,TGCGCCAGCAGTGGGCCTACCAGGGCAGGGTACCCAGACTATGGCTACACCTTC
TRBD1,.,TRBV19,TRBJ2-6,CASSIAGQGTFSGANVLTF,TGTGCCAGTAGTATAGCGGGACAGGGTACCTTCTCTGGGGCCAACGTCCTGACTTTC
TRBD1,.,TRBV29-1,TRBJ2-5,CSVPDRGRETQYF,TGCAGCGTTCCGGACAGGGGGAGGGAGACCCAGTACTTC
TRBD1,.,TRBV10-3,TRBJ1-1,CAISESNRGSEAFF,TGTGCCATCAGTGAGTCAAACAGGGGGTCGGAAGCTTTCTTT
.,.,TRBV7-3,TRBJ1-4,CASSRLSREKLFF,TGTGCCAGCAGCCGCCTGAGTCGGGAAAAACTGTTTTTT
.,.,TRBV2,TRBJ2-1,CASINSGVNEQFF,TGTGCCAGCATCAACTCCGGGGTCAATGAGCAGTTCTTC
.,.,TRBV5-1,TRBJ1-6,CASSLTPGVNSPLHF,TGCGCCAGCAGCTTGACCCCAGGGGTTAATTCACCCCTCCACTTT
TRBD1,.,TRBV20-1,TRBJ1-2,CSASRTGGAPGYGYTF,TGCAGTGCTAGTCGGACAGGGGGCGCCCCTGGTTATGGCTACACCTTC
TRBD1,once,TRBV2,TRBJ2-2,CASITDRGSTGELFF,TGTGCCAGCATTACGGACAGGGGGAGCACCGGGGAGCTGTTTTTT
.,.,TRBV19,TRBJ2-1,CASSIRSVGAGRYNEQFF,TGTGCCAGTAGTATACGGAGCGTTGGGGCGGGACGCTACAATGAGCAGTTCTTC
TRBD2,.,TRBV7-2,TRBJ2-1,CASSFTGTSSGEQFF,TGTGCCAGCAGCTTTACCGGGACTAGTTCTGGTGAGCAGTTCTTC
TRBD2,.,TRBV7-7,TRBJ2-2,CASSLAGSGVTGELFF,TGTGCTAGCAGCTTAGCCGGTAGCGGGGTCACCGGGGAGCTGTTTTTT
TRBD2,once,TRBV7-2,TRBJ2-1,CASTPYMVAGALSYNEQFF,TGTGCCAGCACCCCTTATATGGTAGCGGGGGCTCTCTCCTACAATGAGCAGTTCTTC
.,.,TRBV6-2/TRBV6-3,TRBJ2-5,CASSYSSEDQETQYF,TGTGCCAGCAGTTACTCGTCGGAGGACCAAGAGACCCAGTACTTC
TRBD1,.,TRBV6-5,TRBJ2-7,CASSHRDRGSYEQYF,TGTGCCAGCAGCCACCGGGACAGGGGCTCCTACGAGCAGTACTTC
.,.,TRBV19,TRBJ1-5,CASNTRGTQPQHF,TGTGCCAGTAATACCAGGGGAACTCAGCCCCAGCATTTT
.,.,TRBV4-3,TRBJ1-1,CASSQAQGGGTEAFF,TGCGCCAGCAGCCAAGCGCAGGGAGGGGGCACTGAAGCTTTCTTT
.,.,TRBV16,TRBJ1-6,CASSQSPRGGFSPLHF,TGTGCCAGCAGCCAATCTCCCAGGGGCGGATTCTCACCCCTCCACTTT
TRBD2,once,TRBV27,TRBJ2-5,CASGLAGGQETQYF,TGTGCCAGCGGGCTAGCGGGGGGCCAAGAGACCCAGTACTTC
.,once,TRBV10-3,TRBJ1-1,CAISESLWALGTEAFF,TGTGCCATCAGTGAGTCGTTATGGGCTCTCGGTACTGAAGCTTTCTTT
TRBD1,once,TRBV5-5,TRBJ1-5,CASSQQGNSNQPQHF,TGTGCCAGCAGCCAACAGGGGAATAGCAATCAGCCCCAGCATTTT
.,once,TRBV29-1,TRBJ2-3,CSTRTGLDTQYF,TGCAGCACCAGGACTGGGTTGGATACGCAGTATTTT
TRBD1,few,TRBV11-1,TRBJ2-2,CASSLGQGDTGELFF,TGTGCCAGCAGCTTAGGACAGGGGGACACCGGGGAGCTGTTTTTT
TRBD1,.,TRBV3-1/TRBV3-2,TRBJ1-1,CASSRSTGVTEAFF,TGTGCCAGCAGCCGATCCACAGGGGTTACTGAAGCTTTCTTT
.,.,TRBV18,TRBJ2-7,CASSPNQGLAREQYF,TGTGCCAGCTCACCTAATCAGGGGTTGGCTCGCGAGCAGTACTTC
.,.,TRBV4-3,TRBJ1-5,CASSQDPGYQPQHF,TGCGCCAGCAGCCAAGATCCAGGGTATCAGCCCCAGCATTTT
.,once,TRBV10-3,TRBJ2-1,CAISDQYNEQFF,TGTGCCATCAGTGATCAATACAATGAGCAGTTCTTC
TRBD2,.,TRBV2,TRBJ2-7,CASRVGLAGVYEQYF,TGTGCCAGCAGGGTGGGACTAGCGGGAGTCTACGAGCAGTACTTC
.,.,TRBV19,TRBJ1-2,CASSIVPGYYGYTF,TGTGCCAGTAGTATAGTACCGGGATACTATGGCTACACCTTC
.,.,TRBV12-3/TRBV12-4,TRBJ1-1,CASSLADYTEAFF,TGTGCCAGCAGTTTGGCAGATTACACTGAAGCTTTCTTT
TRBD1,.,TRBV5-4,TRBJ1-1,CASSLRDRGEAFF,TGTGCCAGCAGCTTAAGAGACAGGGGGGAAGCTTTCTTT
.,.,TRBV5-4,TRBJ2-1,CASSFTGSYNEQFF,TGTGCCAGCAGCTTTACCGGTTCCTACAATGAGCAGTTCTTC
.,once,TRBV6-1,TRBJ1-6,CASSEAGRGNSPLHF,TGTGCCAGCAGTGAAGCCGGCAGGGGCAATTCACCCCTCCACTTT
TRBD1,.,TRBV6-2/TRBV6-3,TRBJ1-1,CASSQGEGKAFF,TGTGCCAGCAGTCAGGGGGAAGGGAAAGCTTTCTTT
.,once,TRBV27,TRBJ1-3,CASSLSGEGRGNTIYF,TGTGCCAGCAGTTTATCGGGGGAGGGAAGAGGTAACACCATATATTTT
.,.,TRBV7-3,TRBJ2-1,CASSFPSGEQFF,TGTGCCAGCAGCTTCCCCTCGGGTGAGCAGTTCTTC
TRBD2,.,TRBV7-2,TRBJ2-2,CASSLSTSVAGELFF,TGTGCCAGCAGCTTAAGCACTAGCGTTGCCGGGGAGCTGTTTTTT
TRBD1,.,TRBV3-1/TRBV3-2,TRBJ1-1,CASSQGGAGGNTEAFF,TGTGCCAGCAGCCAAGGAGGGGCAGGGGGTAACACTGAAGCTTTCTTT
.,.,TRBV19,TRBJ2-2,CASSIPKGVRDTGELFF,TGTGCCAGTAGTATCCCCAAGGGAGTTCGGGACACCGGGGAGCTGTTTTTT
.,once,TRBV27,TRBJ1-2,CASSPRTYYYGYTF,TGTGCCAGCAGTCCCAGGACATACTACTATGGCTACACCTTC
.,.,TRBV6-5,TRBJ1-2,CASSYSRGGSYGYTF,TGTGCCAGCAGTTACTCACGTGGGGGCAGCTATGGCTACACCTTC
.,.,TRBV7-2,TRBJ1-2,CASSLERGSANYGYTF,TGTGCCAGCAGCTTAGAGAGGGGGAGCGCTAACTATGGCTACACCTTC
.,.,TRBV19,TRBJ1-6,CAGGRAGANSPLHF,TGTGCCGGGGGACGTGCGGGGGCCAATTCACCCCTCCACTTT
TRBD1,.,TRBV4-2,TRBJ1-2,CASSRDRVYGYTF,TGTGCCAGCAGCCGGGACAGGGTCTATGGCTACACCTTC